The 2 T cell receptor beta chains presented below share a single source sample, sequenced in a study of blood T cell repertoires in COVID-19. Generated by immunoSEQ multiplex PCR, the TCRdb table keeps only in-frame clones and is missing some. Here the sample spans about 250,000 clones, approximately 90% being singletons. Material for sequencing was peripheral blood. These receptors all stem from a woman aged 25 to 45 with COVID-19, enrolled during active disease.

The chain is built from TRBV7-2 and TRBJ2-5; D gene uncertain. Trimming cost V 7 bases and J 5 bases, with 14 bases left between them. Germline CDR1 reads SGHTA; CDR2 reads FQGNSA. This CDR3 region has 13 residues. The DNA of the CDR3 is TGTGCCAGCACCCCCAAGGCCGGGGAGACCCAGTACTTC. Encoded protein: CASTPKAGETQYF.

A single count supports this clone. V is TRBV3-1 (or the pseudogene TRBV3-2) and J is TRBJ2-3; a weak D match, TRBD2 (5 bases). The germline CDR1 and CDR2 sequences are LGHDT and YNNKEL (reference sequence). This CDR3 contains 16 residues. The V end lost 3 bases, the J end lost 5 bases, and 18 bases lay between the germline ends. The CDR3 DNA is TGTGCCAGCAGCCAGAGGGCAGGAACTGTAGGAGATACGCAGTATTTT. Translating gives CASSQRAGTVGDTQYF.